This T cell receptor beta chain was identified in a study of CD8+CD57+ T cells in acquired aplastic anemia. There are 16 residues in the CDR3. CDR1 is SGDLS and CDR2 is YYNGEE in the germline V gene. An expansion of CD8+CD57+ cells by flow cytometry had been shown in patients chosen for sequencing. Using genomic DNA as the template, TCR beta VDJ and CDR3 profiling was carried out. Via MiXCR, TCRdb re-called the reads, giving one row per CDR3 protein. The table lists 120,000 or so distinct CDR3 sequences, almost 40% of them singletons. About this clonotype itself: Since a much larger clone is just one base distant, this may be a read error.

This sequence joins TRBV9 and TRBJ2-2; D is uncertain. The sequence derives from a human donor with aplastic anemia. Sequenced sample: sorted CD4+, CD8+, or CD8+CD57+ T cells (not recorded which) from PBMCs. DNA of the CDR3: TGTGCCAGCCGCGTAGTGGGCAGAACGAACACCGGGGAGCTGTTTTTT. Amino acids: CASRVVGRTNTGELFF.